This T cell receptor (beta chain) was profiled in a study of regulatory T cells in long-lasting Graves disease. In the study overall: Duration of antithyroid drug therapy among newly diagnosed Graves' patients was under 3 months.

iRepertoire HTBI primers and Arm-PCR of CDR3 regions built TCR beta libraries. A single record per CDR3 protein comes from TCRdb applying MiXCR to the multiplex PCR reads. The sample has approximately 490,000 distinct CDR3 sequences, 16% seen once. Study observations and caveats: Persistent disease showed a preference for TRBV28, TRBJ1-2 and TRBJ2-5.

Worth noting for this clonotype: As yet, its antigen is unknown. Possible read error: a much larger clone is one base away.

CDR3 length equals 16 residues. CDR1 SGHAT and CDR2 FQNNGV come from the germline V gene. Time point here: newly diagnosed GD, antithyroid drugs for less than 3 months. From RNA extracted from PBMCs, the TCR library was made. These records were also assigned to another study, of T cells in Graves' hyperthyroidism and ophthalmopathy. From that paper: Blood samples included most of the expanded thyroid clonotypes exceeding 0.001.

The receptor comes from a man in his forties with Graves disease. The rearrangement uses TRBV11-2 and TRBJ1-2, with 9 bases that match TRBD1. Sequences were derived from peripheral blood mononuclear cells (PBMCs), sampled at new diagnosis, from a patient treated with antithyroid drugs. CDR3 DNA: TGTGCCAGCAGCTTACTCCGGGGACAGGGAGACTATGGCAACACCTTC. Protein sequence: CASSLLRGQGDYGNTF.